The next 20 T cell receptor beta chains were all read from a single sample in a study of cytomegalovirus exposure and HLA in healthy donors. The primer mix had 60 Vbeta and 13 Jbeta primers. Profiled with immunoSEQ multiplex PCR; TCRdb holds only in-frame clones, not every one. The sample contains 150,000 to 200,000 clones, roughly 71% of which appear only once. The sample comprised PBMCs. The receptors were sampled from a male donor in good health and CMV-seropositive.

This clone was counted only a few times. The chain employs TRBV14 and TRBJ1-2, with TRBD1 matching 7 bases. The V gene's germline CDR1 is SGHDN and CDR2 FVKESK. The CDR3 sequence is 14 residues long. The V segment lost 0 bases and the J segment 6 bases; nucleotides outside the gene matches: 4. The chain's CDR3 is CASSQETGFDGYTF. The CDR3 bases are TGTGCCAGCAGCCAAGAGACAGGGTTCGATGGCTACACCTTC.

The genes are TRBV2 and TRBJ2-1, with no clear D. Trimming pared 10 bases from V and 2 bases from J, leaving 15 bases between. This CDR3 has 14 residues. Looked up from germline, CDR1 is SNHLY and CDR2 is FYNNEI. As DNA, the CDR3 is TGTGCCACCATTCACACGGAGCCCTACAATGAGCAGTTCTTC. It encodes CATIHTEPYNEQFF.

This clone was recorded once. This chain joins TRBV10-2 and TRBJ2-3, with TRBD2 as a possible D gene (6 bases). The CDR3 consists of 13 residues. The germline V gene has CDR1 WSHSY and CDR2 SAAADI. The V end lost 6 bases, the J end lost 1 base, and 8 bases lay between the germline ends. The CDR3 is CASRTGGTDTQYF. The DNA of the CDR3 is TGCGCCAGCAGAACGGGGGGCACAGATACGCAGTATTTT.

This chain uses TRBV4-3 with TRBJ2-1; maybe TRBD1 (6 bases). The germline V and J ends were trimmed by 4 bases and 0 bases, with 19 bases remaining between them. The CDR3 runs to 18 residues. CDR1 is LGHNA and CDR2 is YSLEER in the germline V gene. The CDR3 DNA follows: TGCGCCAGCAGCCCTAATCCCGCCGGGACATCCTCCTACAATGAGCAGTTCTTC. Translated: CASSPNPAGTSSYNEQFF.

The genes are TRBV7-2 and TRBJ1-1; perhaps TRBD1 as D (6 bases). Trimming left V 1 base short and J 1 base short, with 10 bases between. The CDR3 is 15 amino acids. The germline V gene has CDR1 SGHTA and CDR2 FQGNSA. The CDR3, as DNA: TGTGCCAGCAGCTTAGGGGCAGGGGCGAACACTGAAGCTTTCTTT. Translation: CASSLGAGANTEAFF.

The genes are TRBV5-4 and TRBJ2-7, with 10 bases lining up with TRBD1. This CDR3 is 14 amino acids long. Unmatched junction bases numbered 4, after V lost 1 base and J lost 6 bases. From germline, CDR1 is SGHNT and CDR2 YYREEE (reference sequence). The CDR3 DNA reads TGTGCCAGCAGCTTGTGGGGACAGGGGCGCGAGCAGTACTTC. Amino acids: CASSLWGQGREQYF.

V usage is TRBV27 and J usage is TRBJ2-2, with 11 bases fitting TRBD1. Unmatched junction bases numbered 8, after V lost 5 bases and J lost 3 bases. This CDR3 spans 17 amino acids. Germline lookup yields CDR1 MNHEY and CDR2 SMNVEV (reference sequence). CDR3 DNA: TGTGCCAGCAGTCCTAGGACAGGGGGCGCCTACACCGGGGAGCTGTTTTTT. The encoded protein is CASSPRTGGAYTGELFF.

The rearrangement joins TRBV9 to TRBJ2-1; D perhaps matches TRBD1 (6 bases). This CDR3 spans 17 amino acids. The V end lost 0 bases, the J end lost 2 bases, and 15 bases lay between the germline ends. Germline V lookup: CDR1 SGDLS, CDR2 YYNGEE. This CDR3 reads CASSVDFIWDTYNEQFF. The CDR3 DNA reads as TGTGCCAGCAGCGTAGATTTTATCTGGGACACCTACAATGAGCAGTTCTTC.

The chain carries TRBV6-1 and TRBJ2-3; D is perhaps TRBD1 (5 bases). V lost 5 bases, J lost 0 bases, and 6 bases lay in between. This CDR3 region has 13 residues. Germline V gene lookup returns CDR1 MNHNS and CDR2 SASEGT. As DNA, the CDR3 is TGTGCCAGCAGTTCAGGGAGCACAGATACGCAGTATTTT. Residues: CASSSGSTDTQYF.

The V call is TRBV6-5, the J call TRBJ1-1, with D maybe TRBD1 (5 bases). In germline, CDR1 is MNHEY, CDR2 SVGAGI. CDR3 length equals 15 residues. Trimming cost V 1 base and J 3 bases, with 12 bases left between them. CDR3 coding DNA: TGTGCCAGCAGTTACTGGGGGGATGGGGACACTGAAGCTTTCTTT. Translation: CASSYWGDGDTEAFF.

The chain joins TRBV23-1 to TRBJ2-7, with 9 bases identical to TRBD2. TRBV23-1 is an open reading frame, and its role is uncertain. The CDR3 is 18 amino acids. After removal of 9 bases from V and 2 bases from J, the junction contained 20 bases not matched to a gene. The chain's CDR3 is CASENERGEKASAYEQYF. In DNA, the CDR3 is TGCGCCAGTGAAAACGAGCGGGGGGAAAAGGCCTCGGCCTACGAGCAGTACTTC.

The chain carries TRBV2 and TRBJ2-1; possible D gene TRBD2, 6 bases. Germline V CDR1 and CDR2: SNHLY, FYNNEI. The CDR3 contains 15 residues. Trimming left V 8 bases short and J 5 bases short, with 19 bases between. CDR3 protein: CASGPEGTQHNEQFF. DNA of the CDR3: TGTGCCAGCGGCCCCGAGGGGACTCAACACAATGAGCAGTTCTTC.

This clone was detected once. The CDR3 DNA reads as TGTGCCAGCAGCTTAGAGACTAGCGGGGGGACCATCGGGGAGCTGTTTTTT. Encoded protein: CASSLETSGGTIGELFF. This chain links TRBV13 with TRBJ2-2, with 13 bases that match TRBD2. Per germline, CDR1 PRHDT and CDR2 FYEKMQ (reference sequence). J lost 7 bases, V lost 1 base, and 6 bases had no gene match. This CDR3 has 17 amino acids.

The DNA of the CDR3 is TGTGCCAGCAGCCTCGGGGTCCAAGAGACCCAGTACTTC. Translated, it gives CASSLGVQETQYF. The chain couples TRBV9 to TRBJ2-5; tentative D call: TRBD2 (5 bases). Germline V gene sequence: CDR1 SGDLS, CDR2 YYNGEE. CDR3 size: 13 residues. Trimming took off 4 bases at V and 1 base at J, with 8 bases between the two ends. Full variable domain (missing parts from reference TRBV9 and TRBJ2-5): DSGVTQTPKHLITATGQRVTLRCSPRSGDLSVYWYQQSLDQGLQFLIQYYNGEERAKGNILERFSAQQFPDLHSELNLSSLELGDSALYFCASSLGVQETQYFGPGTRLLVL.

J is TRBJ2-7 and V is TRBV19, with D tentatively TRBD2 (6 bases). V lost 4 bases and J lost 4, with 14 bases in between. CDR3 length: 14 residues. CDR1 and CDR2 from the germline V gene are LNHDA and SQIVND (reference sequence). CDR3: CASSSQTSVYEQYF. The CDR3 nucleotides read TGTGCCAGTAGTAGCCAGACTAGTGTGTACGAGCAGTACTTC.

The J gene is TRBJ2-7, the V gene TRBV6-6; TRBD1 matches at 10 bases. The V gene's germline CDR1 is MNHNY and CDR2 SVGAGI (reference sequence). With 6 bases clipped from V and 6 bases from J, the junction kept 5 bases outside the gene matches. The CDR3 consists of 13 residues. The CDR3 region is CASSDRGQSEQYF. The CDR3 DNA sequence: TGTGCCAGCAGCGACAGGGGGCAAAGCGAGCAGTACTTC.

This chain connects TRBV4-1 to TRBJ2-3; no clear D. Trimming pared 3 bases from V and 4 bases from J, leaving 17 bases between. The CDR3 runs 16 residues. Germline V gene data show CDR1 as MGHRA and CDR2 as YSYEKL. The CDR3 reads CASSHTLGIPADTQYF. The CDR3 bases are TGCGCCAGCAGCCACACGCTAGGAATCCCCGCAGATACGCAGTATTTT.

The rearrangement uses TRBV11-1 and TRBJ1-6; no reliable D call. Germline V CDR1 and CDR2: SGHAT, FQDESV (reference sequence). There are 12 residues in the CDR3. V was clipped by 4 bases and J by 12 bases, with 10 bases between them. In DNA, the CDR3 is TGTGCCAGCAGCTCAATTGGAGGACCCCTCCACTTT. It encodes CASSSIGGPLHF. Drawing the rest from reference TRBV11-1 and TRBJ1-6, the complete variable domain is EAEVAQSPRYKITEKSQAVAFWCDPISGHATLYWYRQILGQGPELLVQFQDESVVDDSQLPKDRFSAERLKGVDSTLKIQPAELGDSAMYLCASSSIGGPLHFGNGTRLTVT.

V gene TRBV2 combines with J gene TRBJ1-5, with D hard to call. CDR3 size: 15 residues. V lost 3 bases, J lost 0 bases, and 9 bases lay in between. The germline V gene has CDR1 SNHLY and CDR2 FYNNEI. The CDR3 nucleotides are TGTGCCAGCAGTGAGGAGGGTTATAGCAATCAGCCCCAGCATTTT. It yields the protein CASSEEGYSNQPQHF. The full variable domain, rest sourced from reference TRBV2 and TRBJ1-5, is EPEVTQTPSHQVTQMGQEVILRCVPISNHLYFYWYRQILGQKVEFLVSFYNNEISEKSEIFDDQFSVERPDGSNFTLKIRSTKLEDSAMYFCASSEEGYSNQPQHFGDGTRLSIL.

The chain carries TRBV7-3 and TRBJ2-1; 7 positions match TRBD2. The CDR3 covers 15 residues. Germline CDR1 and CDR2: SGHTA and FQGTGA. Trimming cost V 5 bases and J 7 bases; bases outside gene matches: 11. The CDR3 here is CASSRRGGGMNEQFF. In DNA form, the CDR3 reads TGTGCCAGCAGCCGTCGTGGGGGAGGGATGAATGAGCAGTTCTTC. The whole variable domain, filled in from reference TRBV7-3 and TRBJ2-1, reads GAGVSQTPSNKVTEKGKYVELRCDPISGHTALYWYRQSLGQGPEFLIYFQGTGAADDSGLPNDRFFAVRPEGSVSTLKIQRTERGDSAVYLCASSRRGGGMNEQFFGPGTRLTVL.